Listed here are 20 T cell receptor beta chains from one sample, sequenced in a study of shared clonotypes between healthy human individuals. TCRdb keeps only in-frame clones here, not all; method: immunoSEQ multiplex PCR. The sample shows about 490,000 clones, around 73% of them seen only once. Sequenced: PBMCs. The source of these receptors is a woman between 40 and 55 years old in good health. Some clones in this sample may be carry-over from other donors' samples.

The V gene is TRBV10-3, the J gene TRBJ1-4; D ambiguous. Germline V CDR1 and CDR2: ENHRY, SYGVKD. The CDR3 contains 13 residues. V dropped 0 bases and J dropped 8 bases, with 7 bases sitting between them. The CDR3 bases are TGTGCCATCAGTGAGTCTATGATGGAAAAACTGTTTTTT. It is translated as CAISESMMEKLFF.

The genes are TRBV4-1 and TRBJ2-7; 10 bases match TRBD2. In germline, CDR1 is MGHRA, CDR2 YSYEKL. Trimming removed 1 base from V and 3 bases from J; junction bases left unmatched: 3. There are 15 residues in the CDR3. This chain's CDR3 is CASSQGLAGVYEQYF. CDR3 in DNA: TGCGCCAGCAGCCAAGGCCTAGCGGGAGTCTACGAGCAGTACTTC.

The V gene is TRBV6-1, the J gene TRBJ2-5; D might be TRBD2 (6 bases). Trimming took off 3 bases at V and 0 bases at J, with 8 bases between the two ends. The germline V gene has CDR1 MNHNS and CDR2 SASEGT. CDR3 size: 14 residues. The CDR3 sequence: CASSDGGYQETQYF. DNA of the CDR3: TGTGCCAGCAGTGATGGGGGGTACCAAGAGACCCAGTACTTC.

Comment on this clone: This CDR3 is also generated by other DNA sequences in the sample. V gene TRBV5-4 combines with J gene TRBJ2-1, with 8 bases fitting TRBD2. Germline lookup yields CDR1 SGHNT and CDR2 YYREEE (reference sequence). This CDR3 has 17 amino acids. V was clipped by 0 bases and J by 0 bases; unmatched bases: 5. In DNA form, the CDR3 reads TGTGCCAGCAGCTTGGCCGCGGGGGGTAGCTCCTACAATGAGCAGTTCTTC. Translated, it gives CASSLAAGGSSYNEQFF.

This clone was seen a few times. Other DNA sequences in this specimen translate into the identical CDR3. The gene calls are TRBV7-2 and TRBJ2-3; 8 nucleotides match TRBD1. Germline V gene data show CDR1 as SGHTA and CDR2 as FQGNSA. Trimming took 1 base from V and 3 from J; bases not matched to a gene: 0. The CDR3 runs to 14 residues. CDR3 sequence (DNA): TGTGCCAGCAGCTTAGACAGGGGGACAGATACGCAGTATTTT. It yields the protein CASSLDRGTDTQYF.

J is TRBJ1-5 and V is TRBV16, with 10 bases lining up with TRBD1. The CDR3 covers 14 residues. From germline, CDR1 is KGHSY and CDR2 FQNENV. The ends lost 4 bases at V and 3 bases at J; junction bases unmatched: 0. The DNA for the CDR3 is TGTGCCAGCAGCCGACAGGGGGCCAATCAGCCCCAGCATTTT. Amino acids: CASSRQGANQPQHF.

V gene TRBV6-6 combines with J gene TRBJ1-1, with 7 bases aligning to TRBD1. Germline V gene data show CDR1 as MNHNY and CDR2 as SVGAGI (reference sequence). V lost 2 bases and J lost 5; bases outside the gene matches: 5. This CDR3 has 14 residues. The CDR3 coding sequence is TGTGCCAGCAGTTACGAGGGGGCCGGAACTGAAGCTTTCTTT. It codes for CASSYEGAGTEAFF.

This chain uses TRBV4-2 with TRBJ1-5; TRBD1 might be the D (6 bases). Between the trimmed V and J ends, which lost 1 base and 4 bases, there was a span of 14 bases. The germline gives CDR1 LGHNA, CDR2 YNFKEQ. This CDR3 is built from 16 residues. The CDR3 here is CASSQALARGNQPQHF. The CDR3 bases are TGTGCCAGCAGCCAAGCTTTAGCGAGGGGGAATCAGCCCCAGCATTTT.

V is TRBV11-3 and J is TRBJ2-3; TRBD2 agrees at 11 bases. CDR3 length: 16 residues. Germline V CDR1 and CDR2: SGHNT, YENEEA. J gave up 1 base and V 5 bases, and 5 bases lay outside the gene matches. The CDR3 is CASSPGLAEGTDTQYF. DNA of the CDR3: TGTGCCAGCAGCCCGGGACTAGCGGAGGGCACAGATACGCAGTATTTT. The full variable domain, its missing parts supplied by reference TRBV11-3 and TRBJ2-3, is EAGVVQSPRYKIIEKKQPVAFWCNPISGHNTLYWYLQNLGQGPELLIRYENEEAVDDSQLPKDRFSAERLKGVDSTLKIQPAELGDSAVYLCASSPGLAEGTDTQYFGPGTRLTVL.

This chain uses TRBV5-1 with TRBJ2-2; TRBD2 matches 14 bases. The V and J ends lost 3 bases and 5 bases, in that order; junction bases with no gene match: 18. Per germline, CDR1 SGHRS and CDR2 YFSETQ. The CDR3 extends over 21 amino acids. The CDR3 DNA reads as TGCGCCAGCAGCTCCCGAGTCGGACTAGCGGGAGGCCCCTCTGCAACCGGGGAGCTGTTTTTT. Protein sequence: CASSSRVGLAGGPSATGELFF.

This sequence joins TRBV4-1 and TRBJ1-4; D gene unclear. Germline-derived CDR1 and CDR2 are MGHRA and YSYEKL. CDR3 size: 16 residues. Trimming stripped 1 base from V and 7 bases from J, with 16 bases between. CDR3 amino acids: CASSQVWGGEGEKLFF. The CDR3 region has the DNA TGCGCCAGCAGCCAAGTCTGGGGAGGAGAAGGTGAAAAACTGTTTTTT.

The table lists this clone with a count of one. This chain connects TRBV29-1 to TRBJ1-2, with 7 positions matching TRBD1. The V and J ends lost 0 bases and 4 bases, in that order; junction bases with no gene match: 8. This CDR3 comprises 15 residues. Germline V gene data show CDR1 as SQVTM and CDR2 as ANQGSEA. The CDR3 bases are TGCAGCGTTGAAGAACAAGACAGGGCCGGCTATGGCTACACCTTC. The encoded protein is CSVEEQDRAGYGYTF.

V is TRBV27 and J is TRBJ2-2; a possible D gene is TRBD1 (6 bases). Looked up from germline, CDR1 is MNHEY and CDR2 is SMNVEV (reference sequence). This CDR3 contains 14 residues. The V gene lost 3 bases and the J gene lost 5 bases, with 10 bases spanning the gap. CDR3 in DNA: TGTGCCAGCAGTTTCAGGGGATATACCGGGGAGCTGTTTTTT. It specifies CASSFRGYTGELFF.

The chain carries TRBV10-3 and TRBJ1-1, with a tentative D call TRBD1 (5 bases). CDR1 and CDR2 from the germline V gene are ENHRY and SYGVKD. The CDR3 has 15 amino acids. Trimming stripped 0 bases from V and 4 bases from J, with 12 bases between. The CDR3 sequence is CAISESRDVGTEAFF. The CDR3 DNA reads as TGTGCCATCAGTGAGTCCCGGGACGTTGGCACTGAAGCTTTCTTT.

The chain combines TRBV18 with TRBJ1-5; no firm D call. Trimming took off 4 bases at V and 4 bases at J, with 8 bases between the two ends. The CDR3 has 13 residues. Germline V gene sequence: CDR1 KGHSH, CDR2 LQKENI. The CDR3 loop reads CASSLDENQPQHF. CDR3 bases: TGTGCCAGCTCACTGGACGAAAATCAGCCCCAGCATTTT.

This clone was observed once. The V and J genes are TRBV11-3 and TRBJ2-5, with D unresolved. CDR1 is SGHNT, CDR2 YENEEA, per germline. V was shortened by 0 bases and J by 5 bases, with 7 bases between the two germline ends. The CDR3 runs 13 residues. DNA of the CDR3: TGTGCCAGCAGCTTAGATCTGTGGGAGACCCAGTACTTC. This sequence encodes CASSLDLWETQYF.

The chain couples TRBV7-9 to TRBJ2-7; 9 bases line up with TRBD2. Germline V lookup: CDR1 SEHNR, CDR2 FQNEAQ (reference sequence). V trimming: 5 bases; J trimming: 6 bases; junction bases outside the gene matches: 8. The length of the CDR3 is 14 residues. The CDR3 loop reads CASSMGLADAEQYF. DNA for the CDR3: TGTGCCAGCAGCATGGGACTAGCAGACGCCGAGCAGTACTTC. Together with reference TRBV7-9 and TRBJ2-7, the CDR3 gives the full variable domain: DTGVSQNPRHKITKRGQNVTFRCDPISEHNRLYWYRQTLGQGPEFLTYFQNEAQLEKSRLLSDRFSAERPKGSFSTLEIQRTEQGDSAMYLCASSMGLADAEQYFGPGTRLTVT.

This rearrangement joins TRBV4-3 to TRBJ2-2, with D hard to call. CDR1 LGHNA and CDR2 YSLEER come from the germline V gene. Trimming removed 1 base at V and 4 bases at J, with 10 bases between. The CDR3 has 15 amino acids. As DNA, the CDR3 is TGCGCCAGCAGCCAAGCCTTGGCGGCCACCGGGGAGCTGTTTTTT. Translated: CASSQALAATGELFF.

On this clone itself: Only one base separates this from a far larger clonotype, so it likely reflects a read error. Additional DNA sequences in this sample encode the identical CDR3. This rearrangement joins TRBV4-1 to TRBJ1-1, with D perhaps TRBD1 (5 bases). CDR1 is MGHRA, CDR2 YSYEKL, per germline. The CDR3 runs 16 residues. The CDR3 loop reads CASSPPKGRAHTEAFF. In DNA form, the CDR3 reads TGCGCCAGCAGCCCACCCAAGGGACGGGCGCATACTGAAGCTTTTTTT.

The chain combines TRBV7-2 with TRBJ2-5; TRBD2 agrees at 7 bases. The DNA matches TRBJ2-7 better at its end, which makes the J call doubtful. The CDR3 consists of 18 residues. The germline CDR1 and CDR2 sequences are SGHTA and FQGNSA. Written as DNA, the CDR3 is TGTGCCAGCAGCTTACGCCCTTGGGCTAGCGGAGACCCCTACGAGCAGTACTTC. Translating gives CASSLRPWASGDPYEQYF.